These T cell receptor beta chains were read from a single sample in a study of CD8+CD57+ T cells in acquired aplastic anemia. From the reads, TCRdb called clonotypes with MiXCR, one entry per CDR3 protein. This sample yields 55,000 to 60,000 distinct CDR3 sequences, of which 57% are seen a single time; approximately 15% belongs to the top ten. What was sequenced was sorted CD4+, CD8+, or CD8+CD57+ T cells (not recorded which) from PBMCs. The origin of the receptors is a human donor with aplastic anemia. The CDR3 runs from the conserved cysteine through the conserved F or W. Each record gives: V gene, D gene, CDR3 protein. A D gene is named only where the DNA matches it firmly.

TRBV7-9,NA,CASSVRGNTEAFF
TRBV9,NA,CASSASDGINEQFF
TRBV7-9,NA,CASSFIGYEQYF
TRBV13,NA,CASSFRGTAGEQYF
TRBV7-8,NA,CASSWDVAYEQYF
TRBV12-3/TRBV12-4,TRBD1,CASSQVGQGILNGYTF
TRBV7-9,NA,CASSLAAEKLFF
TRBV7-9,NA,CASPTLGGYTF
TRBV7-2,NA,CASSLIGGNSPLHF
TRBV5-1,NA,CASSLSASSSYEQYF
TRBV7-9,NA,CASSLWAGSAGELFF